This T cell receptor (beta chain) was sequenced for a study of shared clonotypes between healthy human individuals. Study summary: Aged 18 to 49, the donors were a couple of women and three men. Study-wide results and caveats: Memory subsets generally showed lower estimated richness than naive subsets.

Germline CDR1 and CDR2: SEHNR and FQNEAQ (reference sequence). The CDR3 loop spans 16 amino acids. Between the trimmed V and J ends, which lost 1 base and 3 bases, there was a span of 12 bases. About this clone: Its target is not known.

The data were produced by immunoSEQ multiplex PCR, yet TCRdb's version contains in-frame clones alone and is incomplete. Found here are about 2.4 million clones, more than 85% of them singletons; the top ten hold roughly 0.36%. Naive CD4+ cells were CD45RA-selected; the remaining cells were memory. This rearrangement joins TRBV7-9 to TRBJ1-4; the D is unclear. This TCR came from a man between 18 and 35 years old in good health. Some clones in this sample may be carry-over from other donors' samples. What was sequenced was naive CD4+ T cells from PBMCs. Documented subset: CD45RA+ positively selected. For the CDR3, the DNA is TGTGCCAGCAGCTTAGTTGTGGGAAGGGCTAATGAAAAACTGTTTTTT. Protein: CASSLVVGRANEKLFF.